The clone carrying this T cell receptor beta chain is classed as medium-sized. What it binds is not known. The data were taken from a study of tissue T cells after allogeneic stem cell transplantation. Overall study results and limits: Anatomically similar tissues had similar TCR repertoires within each patient.

The data were produced by immunoSEQ multiplex PCR, yet TCRdb's version contains in-frame clones alone and is incomplete. The profile shows several thousand clones, more than 55% of them singletons. Germline lookup yields CDR1 SGHDN and CDR2 FVKESK. Trimming removed 4 bases from V and 4 bases from J, with 11 bases in between. The CDR3 is made up of 14 amino acids. This chain connects TRBV14 to TRBJ1-3; D call uncertain. The sequence came from a female donor aged 60 or older with lung cancer. The sequenced sample was tissue from the jejunum, obtained at autopsy. The CDR3 DNA is TGTGCCAGCAGCCGCAGTAGTGGAGGAAACACCATATATTTT. Translated: CASSRSSGGNTIYF.